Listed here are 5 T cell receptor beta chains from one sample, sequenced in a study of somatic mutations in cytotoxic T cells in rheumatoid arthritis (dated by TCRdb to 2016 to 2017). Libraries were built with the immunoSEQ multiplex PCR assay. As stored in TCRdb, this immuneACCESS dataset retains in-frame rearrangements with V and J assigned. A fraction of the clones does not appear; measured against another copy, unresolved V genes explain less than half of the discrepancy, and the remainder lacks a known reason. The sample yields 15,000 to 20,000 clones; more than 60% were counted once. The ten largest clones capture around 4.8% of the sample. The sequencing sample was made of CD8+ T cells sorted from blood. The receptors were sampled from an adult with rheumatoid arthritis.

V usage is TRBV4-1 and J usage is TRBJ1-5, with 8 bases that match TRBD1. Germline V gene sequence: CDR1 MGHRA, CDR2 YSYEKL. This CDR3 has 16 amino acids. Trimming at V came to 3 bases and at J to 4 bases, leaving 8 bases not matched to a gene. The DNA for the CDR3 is TGCGCCAGCAGCCAGCCCTGGGACAGGCAAAATCAGCCCCAGCATTTT. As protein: CASSQPWDRQNQPQHF.

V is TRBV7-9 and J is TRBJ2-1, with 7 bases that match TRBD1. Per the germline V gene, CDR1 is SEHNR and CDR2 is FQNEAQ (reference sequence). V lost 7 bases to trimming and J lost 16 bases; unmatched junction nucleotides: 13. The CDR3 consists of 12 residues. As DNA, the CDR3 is TGTGCCAGCACCCACTATGGGACAGATCCCTTCTTC. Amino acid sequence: CASTHYGTDPFF.

For the CDR3, the DNA is TGTGCCAGCAGCCCAAAAGGGACAGTCAACTATGGCTACACCTTC. As protein: CASSPKGTVNYGYTF. The chain carries TRBV9 and TRBJ1-2; TRBD1 aligns across 7 bases. V shed 4 bases, J shed 2 bases, and the junction held 8 bases outside the gene matches. This CDR3 region has 15 residues. Germline CDR1 SGDLS, CDR2 YYNGEE.

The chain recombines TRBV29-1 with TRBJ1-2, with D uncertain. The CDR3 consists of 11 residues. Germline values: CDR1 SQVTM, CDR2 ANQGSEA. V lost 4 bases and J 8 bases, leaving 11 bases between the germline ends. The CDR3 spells CSVGNSGGYTF. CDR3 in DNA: TGCAGCGTTGGTAACAGTGGGGGCTACACCTTC. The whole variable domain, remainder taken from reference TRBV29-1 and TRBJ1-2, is SAVISQKPSRDICQRGTSLTIQCQVDSQVTMMFWYRQQPGQSLTLIATANQGSEATYESGFVIDKFPISRPNLTFSTLTVSNMSPEDSSIYLCSVGNSGGYTFGSGTRLTVV.

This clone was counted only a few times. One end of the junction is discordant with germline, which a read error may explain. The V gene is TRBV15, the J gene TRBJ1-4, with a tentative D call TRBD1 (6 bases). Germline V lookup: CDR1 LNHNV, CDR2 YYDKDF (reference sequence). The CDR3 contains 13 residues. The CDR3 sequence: CATSREGGEKLFF. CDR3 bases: TGTGCCACCAGCCGAGAGGGGGGGGAGAAACTGTTTTTT.